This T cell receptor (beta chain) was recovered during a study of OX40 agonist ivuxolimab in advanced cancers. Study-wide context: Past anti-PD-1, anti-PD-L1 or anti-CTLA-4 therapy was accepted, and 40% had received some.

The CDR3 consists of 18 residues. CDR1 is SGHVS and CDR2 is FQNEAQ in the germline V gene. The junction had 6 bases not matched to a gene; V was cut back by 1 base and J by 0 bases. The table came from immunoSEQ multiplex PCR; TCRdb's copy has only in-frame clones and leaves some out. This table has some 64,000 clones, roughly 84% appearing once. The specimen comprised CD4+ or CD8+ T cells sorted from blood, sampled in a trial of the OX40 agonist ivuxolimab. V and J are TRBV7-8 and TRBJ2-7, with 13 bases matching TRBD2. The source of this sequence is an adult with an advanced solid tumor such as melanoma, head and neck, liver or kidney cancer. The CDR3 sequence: CASSLGGTSGMLSYEQYF. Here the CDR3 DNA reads TGTGCCAGCAGCTTAGGGGGGACTAGCGGGATGCTCTCCTACGAGCAGTACTTC.